Each of the 28 T cell receptor beta chains below was sequenced from the same sample in a study of T cells after yellow fever vaccination. TCRdb passed the 5' RACE reads through MiXCR, listing each CDR3 protein once. The sample consists of hundreds of thousands of distinct CDR3 sequences, about 17% of them appearing once. Sequencing used PBMCs, obtained before the yellow fever booster vaccination. The receptors were gathered from a man younger than 35 who received the YFV17D yellow fever vaccine.

This clonotype was observed a handful of times. The V gene is TRBV5-6, the J gene TRBJ2-1; 16 positions match TRBD2. This CDR3 is built from 20 residues. V was clipped by 2 bases and J by 1 base; unmatched bases: 9. Germline CDR1 and CDR2: SGHDT and YYEEEE. Here the CDR3 reads CASSLPPGLAGGLSYNEQFF. CDR3 DNA sequence: TGTGCCAGCAGCTTACCTCCGGGACTAGCGGGGGGGTTATCCTACAATGAGCAGTTCTTC.

This clonotype turned up a few times. The V call is TRBV28, the J call TRBJ2-7, with 10 bases lining up with TRBD2. This CDR3 spans 16 amino acids. J gave up 4 bases and V 1 base, and 7 bases lay outside the gene matches. Looked up from germline, CDR1 is MDHEN and CDR2 is SYDVKM. The CDR3 DNA reads TGTGCCAGCAGTTTATCTGGGCCTAGCGGGGGTTACGAGCAGTACGTC. This sequence encodes CASSLSGPSGGYEQYV.

The V and J genes are TRBV5-1 and TRBJ2-3; 7 bases line up with TRBD1. V lost 3 bases and J lost 4; bases outside the gene matches: 5. Per germline, CDR1 SGHRS and CDR2 YFSETQ. CDR3 size: 14 residues. The CDR3 nucleotides are TGCGCCAGCAGCTGGACAGGCCGCCCAGATACGCAGTATTTT. Encoded protein: CASSWTGRPDTQYF.

The V call is TRBV6-6, the J call TRBJ1-2; D gene unclear. The CDR3 spans 12 residues. V was pared by 6 bases and J by 6 bases, with 11 bases between. Per germline, CDR1 MNHNY and CDR2 SVGAGI (reference sequence). DNA of the CDR3: TGTGCCAGCAGCCCACGATCCGATGGCTACACCTTC. Its protein product is CASSPRSDGYTF.

V gene TRBV6-2 or TRBV6-3 combines with J gene TRBJ2-7, with TRBD2 matching 7 bases. Looked up from germline, CDR1 is MNHEY and CDR2 is SVGEGT. Germline trimming cut 8 bases from V and 7 bases from J; bases unmatched to any gene: 17. The CDR3 is 15 residues long. The CDR3 DNA sequence: TGTGCCAGCGGAAAGTCGCGGCTAGCGGCAGGGGAGCAGTACTTC. Translated: CASGKSRLAAGEQYF.

This clonotype was seen only a few times. The rearrangement links TRBV7-6 to TRBJ2-2, with 11 bases fitting TRBD2. Germline loops: CDR1 SGHVS, CDR2 FNYEAQ. The CDR3 has 17 residues. Trimming cost V 5 bases and J 7 bases; bases outside gene matches: 12. CDR3 in amino acids: CASSLQIAGGLGGELFF. The CDR3 bases are TGTGCCAGCAGCCTCCAAATAGCGGGGGGGCTCGGCGGGGAGCTGTTTTTT. The variable domain in full, with the rest retrieved from reference TRBV7-6 and TRBJ2-2, is GAGVSQSPRYKVTKRGQDVALRCDPISGHVSLYWYRQALGQGPEFLTYFNYEAQQDKSGLPNDRFSAERPEGSISTLTIQRTEQRDSAMYRCASSLQIAGGLGGELFFGEGSRLTVL.

The chain employs TRBV20-1 and TRBJ1-2; a possible D gene is TRBD1 (6 bases). Trimming removed 3 bases from V and 2 bases from J, with 13 bases in between. This CDR3 comprises 14 residues. CDR1 is DFQATT and CDR2 is SNEGSKA in the germline V gene (reference sequence). The CDR3 protein is CSARDGTRNYGYTF. The CDR3 nucleotides read TGCAGTGCTAGGGACGGGACACGGAACTATGGCTACACCTTC.

This clonotype occurred a few times. This CDR3 is CASSFAGETDTQYF. CDR3 sequence (DNA): TGTGCCAGCAGCTTCGCAGGGGAGACAGATACGCAGTATTTT. The chain employs TRBV7-6 and TRBJ2-3, with a weak D call TRBD1 (6 bases). Looked up from germline, CDR1 is SGHVS and CDR2 is FNYEAQ. This CDR3 is built from 14 residues. V gave up 3 bases and J gave up 3 bases, with 10 bases separating them.

This CDR3 reads CASSLGEGYYNEQFF. The CDR3 DNA is TGCGCCAGCAGCCTGGGGGAGGGGTACTACAATGAGCAGTTCTTC. The rearrangement joins TRBV5-1 to TRBJ2-1; TRBD2 aligns across 7 bases. V shed 4 bases, J shed 3 bases, and the junction held 7 bases outside the gene matches. Germline values: CDR1 SGHRS, CDR2 YFSETQ. The CDR3 has 15 amino acids.

The sample holds a few counts of this clonotype. The rearrangement joins TRBV7-3 to TRBJ2-1, with D possibly being TRBD1 (6 bases). The germline V gene encodes CDR1 SGHTA and CDR2 FQGTGA. The ends were cut back, 0 bases at V and 6 bases at J, with 15 bases in the middle. This CDR3 contains 16 residues. The CDR3, as DNA: TGTGCCAGCAGCTTAACAAGTGACAGGTCTCTCAATGAGCAGTTCTTC. Its translation: CASSLTSDRSLNEQFF.

The chain employs TRBV7-2 and TRBJ1-1; D remains ambiguous. Germline assignment: CDR1 SGHTA and CDR2 FQGNSA. There are 15 residues in the CDR3. V was clipped by 5 bases and J by 0 bases, with 13 bases between them. This chain's CDR3 is CASSTKPYLNTEAFF. In nucleotides, the CDR3 is TGTGCCAGCAGCACCAAACCCTATTTGAACACTGAAGCTTTCTTT.

V usage is TRBV5-1 and J usage is TRBJ2-3; no firm D call. The germline gives CDR1 SGHRS, CDR2 YFSETQ. The CDR3 is made up of 13 amino acids. V was shortened by 0 bases and J by 4 bases, with 6 bases between the two germline ends. CDR3 region: CASSLEEPDTQYF. DNA of the CDR3: TGCGCCAGCAGCTTGGAAGAGCCAGATACGCAGTATTTT. Full variable domain (missing parts from reference TRBV5-1 and TRBJ2-3): KAGVTQTPRYLIKTRGQQVTLSCSPISGHRSVSWYQQTPGQGLQFLFEYFSETQRNKGNFPGRFSGRQFSNSRSEMNVSTLELGDSALYLCASSLEEPDTQYFGPGTRLTVL.

A few counts support this clonotype. The rearrangement links TRBV12-3 or TRBV12-4 to TRBJ1-4; D ambiguous. This CDR3 contains 13 residues. Trimming pared 8 bases from V and 4 bases from J, leaving 11 bases between. The CDR3 reads CASGLRVNEKLFF. The CDR3 region has the DNA TGTGCCAGCGGCCTCCGGGTTAATGAAAAACTGTTTTTT.

J is TRBJ1-5 and V is TRBV24-1, with D unclear. Germline CDR1 is KGHDR and CDR2 is SFDVKD. CDR3 length: 13 residues. V lost 0 bases, J lost 6 bases, and 5 bases lay in between. CDR3 residues: CATSDLKGQPQHF. DNA for the CDR3: TGTGCCACCAGTGATTTGAAGGGTCAGCCCCAGCATTTT.

This clonotype was found a few times. The rearrangement joins TRBV7-8 to TRBJ1-1, with D unclear. Germline V gene lookup returns CDR1 SGHVS and CDR2 FQNEAQ. Trimming shortened V by 5 bases and J by 5 bases, and 12 bases separated the two germline ends. This CDR3 is 13 amino acids long. The CDR3 region has the DNA TGTGCCAGCAGCACTCAAAGGGAAACTGAAGCTTTCTTT. Residues: CASSTQRETEAFF.

The J gene is TRBJ1-2, the V gene TRBV12-3 or TRBV12-4; D not resolved. Trimming left V 6 bases short and J 0 bases short, with 8 bases between. The CDR3 spans 13 residues. As DNA, the CDR3 is TGTGCCAGCAGGAGGACTTCTAACTATGGCTACACCTTC. This encodes CASRRTSNYGYTF.

This clonotype has only a few counts. The chain employs TRBV2 and TRBJ2-5, with D possibly matching TRBD1 (6 bases). In germline, CDR1 is SNHLY, CDR2 FYNNEI. The V end lost 4 bases, the J end lost 5 bases, and 11 bases lay between the germline ends. The CDR3 covers 13 residues. The CDR3 is CASSGSTGETQYF. Here the CDR3 DNA reads TGTGCCAGCAGTGGTAGTACAGGGGAGACCCAGTACTTC.

The V call is TRBV5-6, the J call TRBJ2-3; 11 positions agree with TRBD1. CDR1 is SGHDT, CDR2 YYEEEE, per germline. The CDR3 loop spans 16 amino acids. V lost 3 bases, J lost 3 bases, and 6 bases stayed unmatched. DNA of the CDR3: TGTGCCAGCAGCTGGCGGACAGGGGGCTTAACAGATACGCAGTATTTT. It yields the protein CASSWRTGGLTDTQYF. The variable domain in full, completed from reference TRBV5-6 and TRBJ2-3, reads DAGVTQSPTHLIKTRGQQVTLRCSPKSGHDTVSWYQQALGQGPQFIFQYYEEEERQRGNFPDRFSGHQFPNYSSELNVNALLLGDSALYLCASSWRTGGLTDTQYFGPGTRLTVL.

The CDR3 is CASTDPHLNQPQHF. CDR3 coding DNA: TGTGCCAGCACCGATCCCCACCTTAATCAGCCCCAGCATTTT. V gene TRBV6-6 combines with J gene TRBJ1-5; no clear D gene. V was shortened by 7 bases and J by 4 bases, with 14 bases between the two germline ends. CDR3 length: 14 residues. CDR1 MNHNY and CDR2 SVGAGI come from the germline V gene (reference sequence).

This clonotype came up a few times. The chain is built from TRBV10-3 and TRBJ2-1; TRBD2 aligns across 7 bases. Per germline, CDR1 ENHRY and CDR2 SYGVKD. The CDR3 is 16 residues long. V trimming: 6 bases; J trimming: 7 bases; junction bases outside the gene matches: 15. The CDR3 reads CAISGPSGAGLNEQFF. The CDR3, as DNA: TGTGCCATCAGCGGGCCGAGCGGGGCGGGGTTGAATGAGCAGTTCTTC.

There are a few counts of this clonotype. This rearrangement joins TRBV6-5 to TRBJ1-3; D gene uncertain. Trimming removed 0 bases at V and 0 bases at J, with 9 bases between. This CDR3 spans 16 amino acids. Germline V CDR1 and CDR2: MNHEY, SVGAGI. The CDR3 DNA reads TGTGCCAGCAGTTACTCCGTGGGGAGCTCTGGAAACACCATATATTTT. Amino acid sequence: CASSYSVGSSGNTIYF.

This clonotype turned up a few times. The chain is built from TRBV13 and TRBJ2-7, with D possibly being TRBD2 (5 bases). Trimming removed 3 bases at V and 7 bases at J, with 25 bases between. The germline V gene encodes CDR1 PRHDT and CDR2 FYEKMQ (reference sequence). This CDR3 is 17 amino acids long. Written as DNA, the CDR3 is TGTGCCAGCAGCTTGACCCTCGGGAACTCCCCATCGAGTGAGCAGTACTTC. Protein product: CASSLTLGNSPSSEQYF.

There are many counts of this clonotype. The genes are TRBV6-4 and TRBJ1-2; unclear D gene. V was pared by 0 bases and J by 6 bases, with 17 bases between. The CDR3 has 16 amino acids. The germline V gene has CDR1 MRHNA and CDR2 SNTAGT. CDR3 nucleotide sequence: TGTGCCAGCAGTGACTCGTTTCCCCGGGGATTTGATGGCTACACCTTC. Residues: CASSDSFPRGFDGYTF.

The J gene is TRBJ2-7, the V gene TRBV4-2, with D perhaps TRBD1 (5 bases). Germline V lookup: CDR1 LGHNA, CDR2 YNFKEQ. The CDR3 runs 16 residues. V lost 4 bases and J 1 base, leaving 17 bases between the germline ends. The CDR3 here is CASSPYGRDSSYEQYF. The CDR3 DNA reads TGTGCCAGCAGCCCCTATGGAAGAGACAGTTCCTACGAGCAGTACTTC.

This clonotype was seen a handful of times. V usage is TRBV20-1 and J usage is TRBJ2-1, with 12 bases fitting TRBD2. This CDR3 spans 18 amino acids. With 6 bases clipped from V and 0 bases from J, the junction kept 12 bases outside the gene matches. CDR1 and CDR2 (germline): DFQATT, SNEGSKA (reference sequence). The CDR3: CSAQLAGGLKSSYNEQFF. As DNA, the CDR3 is TGCAGTGCCCAACTAGCGGGGGGCCTGAAGAGCTCCTACAATGAGCAGTTCTTC.

CDR3 protein: CASSLRPGAGEKLFF. The CDR3 bases are TGTGCCAGCTCACTGCGGCCAGGGGCGGGGGAAAAACTGTTTTTT. The chain combines TRBV18 with TRBJ1-4, with a weak D call TRBD1 (6 bases). This CDR3 is 15 amino acids long. The germline V gene encodes CDR1 KGHSH and CDR2 LQKENI. Trimming left V 4 bases short and J 8 bases short, with 17 bases between.

The V gene is TRBV10-3, the J gene TRBJ2-3; perhaps TRBD1 as D (6 bases). Looked up from germline, CDR1 is ENHRY and CDR2 is SYGVKD. The CDR3 runs 14 residues. Trimming took off 5 bases at V and 6 bases at J, with 15 bases between the two ends. The CDR3 bases are TGTGCCATCAGTCACCCTGGACAGATGGATACGCAGTATTTT. Protein: CAISHPGQMDTQYF.

The chain couples TRBV12-3 or TRBV12-4 to TRBJ2-5, with 9 bases aligning to TRBD2. J gave up 4 bases and V 1 base, and 4 bases lay outside the gene matches. The CDR3 is 15 residues long. For the CDR3, the DNA is TGTGCCAGCAGTTTAGGTAGTAGCGGGGGAGAGACCCAGTACTTC. Its protein is CASSLGSSGGETQYF.